This T cell receptor beta chain was captured by sequencing in a study of blood T cell repertoires in COVID-19 (TCRdb year 2020). At the level of the whole study: The collaborator samples originated in the United States, Italy and Spain and spanned the acute and convalescent phases of COVID-19. The prospective study material was composed of cDNA or gDNA derived from T cells, B-cell-depleted T cells, or PBMCs. The dataset comprised deeply sampled blood TCRbeta repertoires from subjects exposed to, actively infected with, or recovered from COVID-19. A freely available public database, intended as a resource for researchers studying the immune response to SARS-CoV-2, is where the repertoires were released. Samples were obtained from the ongoing ImmuneRACE study (first 160 participants) and from some 1,300 subjects provided by 6 global collaborators. The sample metadata nearly always contained a de-identified subject ID, COVID-19 status, age in years and sex. Where available, HLA class I and class II types were obtained from metadata supplied by the sample provider rather than from assay-based typing. General conclusions and limits of the study: Clinical and demographic metadata were provided uncurated, with the amount varying by source and participant.

Each collaborating institution followed its own protocols to collect whole blood in K2EDTA tubes. For TCRbeta analysis, collaborators shipped samples as frozen whole blood, isolated PBMCs, or DNA extracted from either of those sample types. TCRbeta CDR3 regions were amplified from genomic DNA using the immunoSEQ Assay, a bias-controlled multiplex PCR. The paper's processing steps were these. The number of nucleated cells in each sample was estimated by amplification of reference gene primers within the assay. To quantify the absolute abundance of each unique TCRbeta CDR3 rearrangement, sequence reads were collapsed and filtered. For each sample, productive Simpson clonality was calculated by taking the square root of Simpson's diversity index across productive rearrangements. Here the immuneACCESS table is served through TCRdb, limited to in-frame sequences with V and J called. Missing clones are a known gap in these copies; in checked studies unresolved V genes cover under half, and the rest lacks a known reason. V and J calls and clone size are those listed in that table; D and trimming were worked out from the DNA. This sample gives about 82,000 clones in total; 80% to 90% of them show up just once. The ten largest make up about a sixth of the sample.

Comments on this clone: Its target antigen remains unknown. The input lacks base qualities; no much larger clone sits a single base away.

The CDR3 covers 15 residues, taking in both the cysteine and the phenylalanine. CDR3 DNA is the only sequence kept; it has 45 bases, read in frame from the first base. Trimming accounts for 4 bases at V and 2 bases at J, while the number of junction bases matched to no gene is 8. The germline V gene yields SGDLS for CDR1 and YYNGEE for CDR2. The TCR sequence derives from a woman aged 55-70 years with acute or convalescent COVID-19. This chain is built from TRBV9 and TRBJ2-7, and TRBD1 matches 8 of the central bases. The sample comprised peripheral blood. The DNA sequence is TGTGCCAGCAGCCAAGGGACAGGCTTCCCCTACGAGCAGTACTTC. It is translated as CASSQGTGFPYEQYF.